This is a list of T cell receptor beta chains from one sample in a study of blood T cell repertoires in COVID-19. The protocol was immunoSEQ multiplex PCR, while the TCRdb copy is restricted to in-frame clones and leaves out a portion. The top ten hold roughly a tenth of the sample, which has about 140,000 clones, around nine tenths seen once. Source material: peripheral blood. The receptors come from a man aged 55 to 70 with active or convalescent COVID-19. Both conserved end residues are part of each CDR3. Fields, in order: J gene, clone size, D gene, V gene, CDR3 protein, CDR3 DNA. The D gene is left open where the match is weak. Some rows have no size entry. The others give once, few or many, or a class for an expanded clone.

j_gene: TRBJ2-3; abundance: .; d_gene: .; v_gene: TRBV7-2; CDR3aa: CASSLTRSFTDTQYF; CDR3nt: TGTGCCAGCAGCTTAACTAGATCCTTCACAGATACGCAGTATTTT
j_gene: TRBJ1-3; abundance: .; d_gene: .; v_gene: TRBV5-3; CDR3aa: CARSLGQGIGNTIYF; CDR3nt: TGTGCCAGAAGCTTGGGGCAGGGGATAGGAAACACCATATATTTT
j_gene: TRBJ2-1; abundance: .; d_gene: TRBD2; v_gene: TRBV12-5; CDR3aa: CASMGEGLDEQFF; CDR3nt: TGTGCTAGTATGGGGGAGGGCCTCGATGAGCAGTTCTTC
j_gene: TRBJ2-7; abundance: few; d_gene: .; v_gene: TRBV6-6; CDR3aa: CASSPARGFSYEQYF; CDR3nt: TGTGCCAGCAGCCCCGCCCGGGGGTTTTCCTACGAGCAGTACTTC
j_gene: TRBJ2-7; abundance: .; d_gene: .; v_gene: TRBV5-1; CDR3aa: CASSLKRGLGGTYEQYF; CDR3nt: TGCGCCAGCAGCTTGAAAAGGGGACTGGGTGGCACTTACGAGCAGTACTTC
j_gene: TRBJ2-6; abundance: .; d_gene: TRBD1; v_gene: TRBV19; CDR3aa: CASRSTLGQLHSGANVLTF; CDR3nt: TGTGCCAGTAGGTCCACCTTGGGACAGCTCCACTCTGGGGCCAACGTCCTGACTTTC
j_gene: TRBJ2-7; abundance: .; d_gene: .; v_gene: TRBV7-2; CDR3aa: CASSESAGQSSYEQYF; CDR3nt: TGTGCCAGCAGCGAATCTGCCGGACAAAGCTCCTACGAGCAGTACTTC
j_gene: TRBJ1-5; abundance: few; d_gene: .; v_gene: TRBV19; CDR3aa: CASSILGRGNQPQHF; CDR3nt: TGTGCCAGTAGTATATTGGGCAGGGGCAATCAGCCCCAGCATTTT
j_gene: TRBJ2-1; abundance: .; d_gene: .; v_gene: TRBV6-2/TRBV6-3; CDR3aa: CASSRLDLGEQFF; CDR3nt: TGTGCCAGCAGCAGACTAGATCTGGGGGAGCAGTTCTTC
j_gene: TRBJ1-2; abundance: .; d_gene: .; v_gene: TRBV2; CDR3aa: CASRVGGVYGYTF; CDR3nt: TGTGCCAGCAGGGTAGGCGGGGTCTATGGCTACACCTTC
j_gene: TRBJ2-1; abundance: .; d_gene: TRBD2; v_gene: TRBV7-2; CDR3aa: CASSTPGLAGGHFTFF; CDR3nt: TGTGCCAGCAGTACACCCGGACTAGCGGGAGGGCACTTTACGTTCTTC
j_gene: TRBJ2-1; abundance: .; d_gene: TRBD1; v_gene: TRBV10-3; CDR3aa: CAISEGGQGRNEQFF; CDR3nt: TGTGCCATCAGTGAGGGGGGACAGGGTAGGAATGAGCAGTTCTTC
j_gene: TRBJ1-1; abundance: few; d_gene: .; v_gene: TRBV5-5; CDR3aa: CASSLSGGMPTEAFF; CDR3nt: TGTGCCAGCAGCTTGAGTGGAGGGATGCCCACTGAAGCTTTCTTT
j_gene: TRBJ2-1; abundance: .; d_gene: .; v_gene: TRBV28; CDR3aa: CASSLVHRQPYNEQFF; CDR3nt: TGTGCCAGCAGTTTAGTCCACAGACAACCATACAATGAGCAGTTCTTC
j_gene: TRBJ2-2; abundance: few; d_gene: .; v_gene: TRBV6-5; CDR3aa: CASRDIPPDTGELFF; CDR3nt: TGTGCCAGCAGGGACATACCCCCGGACACCGGGGAGCTGTTTTTT
j_gene: TRBJ1-2; abundance: .; d_gene: .; v_gene: TRBV28; CDR3aa: CASSIPNYYGYTF; CDR3nt: TGTGCCAGCAGCATCCCTAATTACTATGGCTACACCTTC
j_gene: TRBJ1-1; abundance: .; d_gene: TRBD1; v_gene: TRBV27; CDR3aa: CASSFDRGLGEAFF; CDR3nt: TGTGCCAGCAGCTTCGACAGGGGGCTGGGTGAAGCTTTCTTT
j_gene: TRBJ2-3; abundance: .; d_gene: .; v_gene: TRBV5-1; CDR3aa: CASSLDLGVRDTQYF; CDR3nt: TGCGCCAGCAGCTTGGACCTGGGAGTCCGGGATACGCAGTATTTT
j_gene: TRBJ2-7; abundance: .; d_gene: .; v_gene: TRBV14; CDR3aa: CASSQDPRGLREQYF; CDR3nt: TGTGCCAGCAGCCAAGACCCTCGCGGGCTCAGGGAGCAGTACTTC
j_gene: TRBJ2-7; abundance: .; d_gene: TRBD1; v_gene: TRBV11-2; CDR3aa: CASSLGTGGMYEQYF; CDR3nt: TGTGCCAGCAGCTTGGGGACAGGGGGCATGTACGAGCAGTACTTC
j_gene: TRBJ1-2; abundance: .; d_gene: .; v_gene: TRBV6-5; CDR3aa: CASQRGGTANYGYTF; CDR3nt: TGTGCCAGCCAAAGGGGGGGAACAGCTAACTATGGCTACACCTTC
j_gene: TRBJ2-3; abundance: .; d_gene: .; v_gene: TRBV5-1; CDR3aa: CASSLVITSTDTQYF; CDR3nt: TGCGCCAGCAGCTTAGTAATTACTAGCACAGATACGCAGTATTTT
j_gene: TRBJ1-2; abundance: .; d_gene: .; v_gene: TRBV9; CDR3aa: CASSVGPSDSNYGYTF; CDR3nt: TGTGCCAGCAGCGTAGGTCCTTCGGACTCCAACTATGGCTACACCTTC
j_gene: TRBJ2-7; abundance: .; d_gene: TRBD2; v_gene: TRBV5-1; CDR3aa: CASSLAGGGAYEQYF; CDR3nt: TGCGCCAGCAGCCTAGCGGGCGGGGGGGCCTACGAGCAGTACTTC
j_gene: TRBJ2-1; abundance: .; d_gene: TRBD2; v_gene: TRBV7-8; CDR3aa: CASSSRPSGRGNEQFF; CDR3nt: TGTGCCAGCAGCTCGCGTCCTAGCGGGAGAGGCAATGAGCAGTTCTTC
j_gene: TRBJ2-6; abundance: .; d_gene: .; v_gene: TRBV16; CDR3aa: CASSPPPISGANVLTF; CDR3nt: TGTGCCAGCAGTCCTCCCCCTATCTCCGGGGCCAACGTCCTGACTTTC
j_gene: TRBJ2-4; abundance: .; d_gene: TRBD1; v_gene: TRBV27; CDR3aa: CASSPRTGSSIAKNIQYF; CDR3nt: TGTGCCAGCAGTCCCAGGACAGGGTCGTCGATAGCCAAAAACATTCAGTACTTC
j_gene: TRBJ2-1; abundance: .; d_gene: .; v_gene: TRBV6-5; CDR3aa: CASSSDLPLSEQFF; CDR3nt: TGTGCCAGCAGTTCAGACTTACCCTTGAGTGAGCAGTTCTTC
j_gene: TRBJ2-7; abundance: .; d_gene: TRBD2; v_gene: TRBV30; CDR3aa: CAWGGTSSRSSYEQYF; CDR3nt: TGTGCCTGGGGGGGGACTAGCTCAAGGAGCTCCTACGAGCAGTACTTC
j_gene: TRBJ2-3; abundance: .; d_gene: .; v_gene: TRBV5-1; CDR3aa: CASLEGSGTTDTQYF; CDR3nt: TGCGCCAGCTTGGAGGGTAGCGGAACCACAGATACGCAGTATTTT